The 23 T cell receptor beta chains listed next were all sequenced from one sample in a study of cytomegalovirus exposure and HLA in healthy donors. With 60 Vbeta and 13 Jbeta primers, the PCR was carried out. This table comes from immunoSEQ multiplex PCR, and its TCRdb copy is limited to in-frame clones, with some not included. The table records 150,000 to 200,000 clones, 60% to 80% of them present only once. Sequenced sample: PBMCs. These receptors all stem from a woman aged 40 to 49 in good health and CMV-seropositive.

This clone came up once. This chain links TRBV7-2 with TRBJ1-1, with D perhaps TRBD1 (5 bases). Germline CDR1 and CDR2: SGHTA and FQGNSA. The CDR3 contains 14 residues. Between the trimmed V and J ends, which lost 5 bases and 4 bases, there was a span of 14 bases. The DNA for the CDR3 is TGTGCCAGCAGCCCGGGGGGGACGCTCACTGAAGCTTTCTTT. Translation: CASSPGGTLTEAFF.

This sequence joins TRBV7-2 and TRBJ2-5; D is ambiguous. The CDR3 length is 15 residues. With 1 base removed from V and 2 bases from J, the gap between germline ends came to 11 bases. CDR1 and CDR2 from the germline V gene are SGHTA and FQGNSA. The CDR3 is CASSLGMGPQETQYF. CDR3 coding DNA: TGTGCCAGCAGCTTAGGGATGGGCCCTCAAGAGACCCAGTACTTC.

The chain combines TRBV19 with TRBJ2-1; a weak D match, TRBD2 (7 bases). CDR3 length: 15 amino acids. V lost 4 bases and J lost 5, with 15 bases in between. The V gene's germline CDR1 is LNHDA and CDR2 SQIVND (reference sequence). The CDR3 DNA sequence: TGTGCCAGTAGTACCAGAGGGGGGGCCGACAATGAGCAGTTCTTC. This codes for CASSTRGGADNEQFF.

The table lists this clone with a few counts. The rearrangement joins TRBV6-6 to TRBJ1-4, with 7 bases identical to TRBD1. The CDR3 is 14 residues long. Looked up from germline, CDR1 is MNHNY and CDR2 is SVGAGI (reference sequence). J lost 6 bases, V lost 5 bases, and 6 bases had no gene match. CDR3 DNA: TGTGCCAGCAGTCCAGGGGGGACTGATGAAAAACTGTTTTTT. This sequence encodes CASSPGGTDEKLFF.

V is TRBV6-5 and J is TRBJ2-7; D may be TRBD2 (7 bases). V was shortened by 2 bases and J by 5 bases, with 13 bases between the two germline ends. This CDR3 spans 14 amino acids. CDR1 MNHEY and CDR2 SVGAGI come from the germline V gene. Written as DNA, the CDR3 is TGTGCCAGCAGTTACGCAACAGGGAGGGACGAGCAGTACTTC. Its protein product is CASSYATGRDEQYF.

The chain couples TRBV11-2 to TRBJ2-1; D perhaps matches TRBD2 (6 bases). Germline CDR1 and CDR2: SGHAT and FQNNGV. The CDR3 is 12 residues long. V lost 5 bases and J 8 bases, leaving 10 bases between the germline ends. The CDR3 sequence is CASSAGLDEQFF. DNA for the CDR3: TGTGCCAGCAGCGCGGGGCTCGATGAGCAGTTCTTC.

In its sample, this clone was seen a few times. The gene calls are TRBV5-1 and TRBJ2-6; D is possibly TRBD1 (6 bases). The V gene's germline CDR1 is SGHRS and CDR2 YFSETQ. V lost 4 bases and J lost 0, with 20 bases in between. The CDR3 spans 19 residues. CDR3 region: CASSLQVQGYLSGANVLTF. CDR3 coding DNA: TGCGCCAGCAGCCTGCAGGTGCAGGGGTACCTCTCTGGGGCCAACGTCCTGACTTTC.

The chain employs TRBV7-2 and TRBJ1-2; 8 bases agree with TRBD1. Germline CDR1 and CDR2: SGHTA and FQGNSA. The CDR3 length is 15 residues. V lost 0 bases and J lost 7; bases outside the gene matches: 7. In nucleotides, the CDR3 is TGTGCCAGCAGCTTAGCATCGACAGGGGCTGCTGGCTACACCTTC. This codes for CASSLASTGAAGYTF.

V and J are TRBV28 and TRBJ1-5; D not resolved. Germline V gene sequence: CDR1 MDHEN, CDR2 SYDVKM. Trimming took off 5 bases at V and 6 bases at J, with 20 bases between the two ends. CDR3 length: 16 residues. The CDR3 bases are TGTGCCAGCAGTCTCGCCGGTCGGAGAGCGGGTCAGCCCCAGCATTTT. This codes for CASSLAGRRAGQPQHF. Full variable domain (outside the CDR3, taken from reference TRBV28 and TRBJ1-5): DVKVTQSSRYLVKRTGEKVFLECVQDMDHENMFWYRQDPGLGLRLIYFSYDVKMKEKGDIPEGYSVSREKKERFSLILESASTNQTSMYLCASSLAGRRAGQPQHFGDGTRLSIL.

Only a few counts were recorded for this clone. The CDR3 protein is CAISEFPDRGSDTQYF. CDR3 in DNA: TGTGCCATCAGTGAGTTCCCGGACAGGGGGTCAGATACGCAGTATTTT. This chain joins TRBV10-3 and TRBJ2-3, with 10 bases aligning to TRBD1. The V segment lost 1 base and the J segment 4 bases; nucleotides outside the gene matches: 5. This CDR3 spans 16 amino acids. CDR1 is ENHRY and CDR2 is SYGVKD in the germline V gene.

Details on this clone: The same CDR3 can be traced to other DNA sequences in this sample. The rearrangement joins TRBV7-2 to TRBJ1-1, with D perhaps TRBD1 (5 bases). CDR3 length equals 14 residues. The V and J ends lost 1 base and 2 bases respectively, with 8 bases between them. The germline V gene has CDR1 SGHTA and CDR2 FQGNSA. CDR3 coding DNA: TGTGCCAGCAGCTTAGGGACAACCAACACTGAAGCTTTCTTT. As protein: CASSLGTTNTEAFF.

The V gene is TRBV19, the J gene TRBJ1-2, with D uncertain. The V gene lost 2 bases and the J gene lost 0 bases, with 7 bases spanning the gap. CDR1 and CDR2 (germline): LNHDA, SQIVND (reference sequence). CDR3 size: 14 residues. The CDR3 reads CASSITGANYGYTF. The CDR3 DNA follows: TGTGCCAGTAGTATAACCGGGGCTAACTATGGCTACACCTTC.

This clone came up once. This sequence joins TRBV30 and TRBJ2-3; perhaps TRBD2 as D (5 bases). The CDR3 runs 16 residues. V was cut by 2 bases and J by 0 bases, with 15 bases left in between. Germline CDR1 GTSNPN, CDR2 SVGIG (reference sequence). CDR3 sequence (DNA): TGTGCCTGGAGTATTATGAGCGGAACCAGCACAGATACGCAGTATTTT. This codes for CAWSIMSGTSTDTQYF. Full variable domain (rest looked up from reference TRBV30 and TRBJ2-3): SQTIHQWPATLVQPVGSPLSLECTVEGTSNPNLYWYRQAAGRGLQLLFYSVGIGQISSEVPQNLSASRPQDRQFILSSKKLLLSDSGFYLCAWSIMSGTSTDTQYFGPGTRLTVL.

The CDR3 loop is CASRERGSLLNTEAFF. The CDR3 nucleotides are TGTGCCAGCAGAGAAAGGGGCAGCTTACTGAACACTGAAGCTTTCTTT. The V gene is TRBV6-6, the J gene TRBJ1-1; TRBD1 is a possible D gene (5 bases). In germline, CDR1 is MNHNY, CDR2 SVGAGI (reference sequence). This CDR3 contains 16 residues. Trimming removed 6 bases at V and 0 bases at J, with 17 bases between.

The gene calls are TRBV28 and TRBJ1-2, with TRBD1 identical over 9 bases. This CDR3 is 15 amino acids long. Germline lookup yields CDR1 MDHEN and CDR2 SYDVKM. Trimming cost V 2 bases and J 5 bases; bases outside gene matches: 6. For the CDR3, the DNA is TGTGCCAGCAGTTTAAGGAGTGACAGGGGGTATGGCTACACCTTC. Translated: CASSLRSDRGYGYTF.

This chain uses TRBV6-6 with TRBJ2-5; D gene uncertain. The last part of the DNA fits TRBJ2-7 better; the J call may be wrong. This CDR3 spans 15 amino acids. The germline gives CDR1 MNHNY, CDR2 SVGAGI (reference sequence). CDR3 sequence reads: CASTILGPSAYEQYF. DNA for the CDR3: TGTGCCAGCACCATTCTTGGGCCGAGTGCCTACGAGCAGTACTTC.

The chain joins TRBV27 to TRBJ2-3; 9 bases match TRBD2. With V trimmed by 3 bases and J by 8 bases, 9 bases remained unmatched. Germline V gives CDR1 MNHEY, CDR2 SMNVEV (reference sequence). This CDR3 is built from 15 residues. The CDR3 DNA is TGTGCCAGCAGTTTCTCGGCGGGGGGGCAAAGTACGCAGTATTTT. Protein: CASSFSAGGQSTQYF.

Written as DNA, the CDR3 is TGTGCCAGCAGCGGCGTGACAGGGAGGCCCACTGAAGCTTTCTTT. It codes for CASSGVTGRPTEAFF. This chain joins TRBV11-3 and TRBJ1-1; 7 bases are a match to TRBD1. J was trimmed by 4 bases and V by 5 bases; bases with no gene match: 10. The CDR3 totals 15 residues. The V gene's germline CDR1 is SGHNT and CDR2 YENEEA.

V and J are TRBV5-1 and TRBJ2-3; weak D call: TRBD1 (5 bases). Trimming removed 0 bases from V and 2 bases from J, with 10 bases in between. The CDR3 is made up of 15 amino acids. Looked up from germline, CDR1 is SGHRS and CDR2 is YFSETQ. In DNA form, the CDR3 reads TGCGCCAGCAGCTTGGGGGGCAGGGCCACAGATACGCAGTATTTT. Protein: CASSLGGRATDTQYF.

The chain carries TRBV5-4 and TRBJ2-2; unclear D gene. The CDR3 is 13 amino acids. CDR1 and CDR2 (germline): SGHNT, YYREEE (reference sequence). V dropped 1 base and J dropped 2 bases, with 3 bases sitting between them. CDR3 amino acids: CASSLLNTGELFF. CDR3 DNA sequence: TGTGCCAGCAGCTTGCTAAACACCGGGGAGCTGTTTTTT.

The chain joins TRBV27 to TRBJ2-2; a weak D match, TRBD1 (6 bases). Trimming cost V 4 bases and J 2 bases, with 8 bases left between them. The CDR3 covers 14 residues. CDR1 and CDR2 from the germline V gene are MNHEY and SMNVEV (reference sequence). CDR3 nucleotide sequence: TGTGCCAGCAGTTCGGGACAAAACACCGGGGAGCTGTTTTTT. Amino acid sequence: CASSSGQNTGELFF.

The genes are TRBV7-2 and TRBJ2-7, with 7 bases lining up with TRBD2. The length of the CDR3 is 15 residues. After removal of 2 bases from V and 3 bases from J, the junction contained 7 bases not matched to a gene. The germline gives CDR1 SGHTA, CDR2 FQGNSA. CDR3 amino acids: CASSLRSPGGYEQYF. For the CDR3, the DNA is TGTGCCAGCAGCTTAAGGTCCCCGGGGGGCTACGAGCAGTACTTC.

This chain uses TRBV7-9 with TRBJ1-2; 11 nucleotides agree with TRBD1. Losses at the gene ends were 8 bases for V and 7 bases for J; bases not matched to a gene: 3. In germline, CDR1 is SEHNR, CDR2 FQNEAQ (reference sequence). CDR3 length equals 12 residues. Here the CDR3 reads CASGTGGSGYTF. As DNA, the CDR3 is TGTGCCAGCGGGACAGGGGGAAGTGGCTACACCTTC.